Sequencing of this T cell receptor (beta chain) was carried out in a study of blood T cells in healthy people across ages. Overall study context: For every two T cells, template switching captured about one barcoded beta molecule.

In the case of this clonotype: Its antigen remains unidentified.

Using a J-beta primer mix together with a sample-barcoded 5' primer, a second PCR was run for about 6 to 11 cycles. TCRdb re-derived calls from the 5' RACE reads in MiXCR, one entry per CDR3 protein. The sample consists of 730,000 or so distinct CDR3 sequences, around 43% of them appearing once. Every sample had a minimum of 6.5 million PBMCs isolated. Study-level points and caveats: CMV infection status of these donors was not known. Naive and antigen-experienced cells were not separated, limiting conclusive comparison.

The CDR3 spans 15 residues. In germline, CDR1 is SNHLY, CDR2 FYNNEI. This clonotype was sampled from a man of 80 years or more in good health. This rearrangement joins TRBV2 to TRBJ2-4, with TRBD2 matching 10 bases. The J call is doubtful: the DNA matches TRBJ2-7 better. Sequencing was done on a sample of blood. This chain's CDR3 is CASSERTSGRYEQYF. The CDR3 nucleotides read TGTGCCAGCAGTGAACGGACTAGCGGCCGCTACGAGCAGTACTTC.